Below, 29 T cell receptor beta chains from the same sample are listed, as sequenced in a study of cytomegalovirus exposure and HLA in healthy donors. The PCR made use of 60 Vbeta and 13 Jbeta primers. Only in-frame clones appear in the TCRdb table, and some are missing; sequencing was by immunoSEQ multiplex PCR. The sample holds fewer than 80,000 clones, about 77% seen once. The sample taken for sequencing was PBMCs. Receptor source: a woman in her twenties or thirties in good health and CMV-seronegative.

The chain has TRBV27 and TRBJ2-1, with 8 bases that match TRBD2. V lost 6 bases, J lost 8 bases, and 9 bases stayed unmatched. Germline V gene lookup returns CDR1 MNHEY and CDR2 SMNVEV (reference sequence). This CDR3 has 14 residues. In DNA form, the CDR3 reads TGTGCCAGCAGGGGGGGACTAGGCGGGTATGAGCAGTTCTTC. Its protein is CASRGGLGGYEQFF.

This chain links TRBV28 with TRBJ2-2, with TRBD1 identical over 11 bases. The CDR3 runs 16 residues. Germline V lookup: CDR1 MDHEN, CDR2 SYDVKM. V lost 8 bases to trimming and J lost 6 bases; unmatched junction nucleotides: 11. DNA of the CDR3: TGTGCCAGCTCGTGGACAGGGGGCAATAATCCCGGGGAGCTGTTTTTT. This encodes CASSWTGGNNPGELFF.

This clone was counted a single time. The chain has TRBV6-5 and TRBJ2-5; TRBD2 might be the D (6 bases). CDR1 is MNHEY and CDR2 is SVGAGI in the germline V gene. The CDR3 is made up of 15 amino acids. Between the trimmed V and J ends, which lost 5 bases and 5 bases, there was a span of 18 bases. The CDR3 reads CASSPFNGGGETQYF. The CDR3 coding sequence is TGTGCCAGCAGTCCATTTAACGGGGGAGGTGAGACCCAGTACTTC.

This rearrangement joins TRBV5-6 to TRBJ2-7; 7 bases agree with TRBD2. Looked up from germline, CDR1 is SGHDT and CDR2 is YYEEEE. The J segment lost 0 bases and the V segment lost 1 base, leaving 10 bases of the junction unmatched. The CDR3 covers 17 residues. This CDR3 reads CASSLWVRGRNSYEQYV. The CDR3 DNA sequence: TGTGCCAGCAGCTTGTGGGTGCGCGGGAGAAACTCCTACGAGCAGTACGTC.

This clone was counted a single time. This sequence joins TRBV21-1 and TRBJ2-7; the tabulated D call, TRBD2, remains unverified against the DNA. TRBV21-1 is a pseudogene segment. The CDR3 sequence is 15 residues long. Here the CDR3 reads CASSTPGLVVYEQYV. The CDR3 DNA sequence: TGTGCCAGCAGCACCCCGGGACTAGTGGTTTACGAGCAGTACGTC.

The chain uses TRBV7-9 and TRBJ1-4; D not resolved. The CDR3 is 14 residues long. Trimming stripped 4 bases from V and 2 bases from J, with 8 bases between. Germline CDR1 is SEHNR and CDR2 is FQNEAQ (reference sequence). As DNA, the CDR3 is TGTGCCAGCAGCTCCTCGCAGACTAATGAAAAACTGTTTTTT. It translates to CASSSSQTNEKLFF. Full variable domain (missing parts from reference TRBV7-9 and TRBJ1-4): DTGVSQNPRHKITKRGQNVTFRCDPISEHNRLYWYRQTLGQGPEFLTYFQNEAQLEKSRLLSDRFSAERPKGSFSTLEIQRTEQGDSAMYLCASSSSQTNEKLFFGSGTQLSVL.

The CDR3 DNA reads TGCGCCAGGGGTTTTGTGGGAGGGGCGGAAAACACCGGGGAGCTGTTTTTT. Translated, it gives CARGFVGGAENTGELFF. The chain carries TRBV10-1 and TRBJ2-2; 7 bases are a match to TRBD2. The ends lost 9 bases at V and 2 bases at J; junction bases unmatched: 15. CDR3 size: 17 residues. Germline V lookup: CDR1 WNHNN, CDR2 SYGVQD (reference sequence).

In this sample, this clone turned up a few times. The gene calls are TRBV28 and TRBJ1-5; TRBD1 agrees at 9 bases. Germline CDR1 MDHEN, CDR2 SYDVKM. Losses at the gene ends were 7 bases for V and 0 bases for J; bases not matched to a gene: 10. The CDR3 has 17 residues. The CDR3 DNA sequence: TGTGCCAGCACGCTCCGGGACAGGGATTATAGCAATCAGCCCCAGCATTTT. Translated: CASTLRDRDYSNQPQHF.

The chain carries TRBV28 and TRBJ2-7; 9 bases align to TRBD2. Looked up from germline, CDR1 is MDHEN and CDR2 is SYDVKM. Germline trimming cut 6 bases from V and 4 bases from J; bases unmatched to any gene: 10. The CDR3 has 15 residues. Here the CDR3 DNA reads TGTGCCAGCAGGGCATATAGCGGGAGTCTTTACGAGCAGTACTTC. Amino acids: CASRAYSGSLYEQYF.

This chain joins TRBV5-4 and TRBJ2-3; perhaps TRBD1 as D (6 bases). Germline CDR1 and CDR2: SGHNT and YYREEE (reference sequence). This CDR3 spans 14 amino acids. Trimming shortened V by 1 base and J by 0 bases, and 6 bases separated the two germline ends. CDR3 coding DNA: TGTGCCAGCAGCTTGCAGGGGAGCACAGATACGCAGTATTTT. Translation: CASSLQGSTDTQYF.

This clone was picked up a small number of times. The CDR3 loop reads CASSPDRVSSGANVLTF. CDR3 coding DNA: TGTGCCAGTAGCCCCGACAGGGTCAGCTCTGGGGCCAACGTCCTGACTTTC. This chain uses TRBV19 with TRBJ2-6; 7 bases match TRBD1. V was pared by 6 bases and J by 0 bases, with 8 bases of the junction left unmatched. Germline-derived CDR1 and CDR2 are LNHDA and SQIVND (reference sequence). There are 17 residues in the CDR3.

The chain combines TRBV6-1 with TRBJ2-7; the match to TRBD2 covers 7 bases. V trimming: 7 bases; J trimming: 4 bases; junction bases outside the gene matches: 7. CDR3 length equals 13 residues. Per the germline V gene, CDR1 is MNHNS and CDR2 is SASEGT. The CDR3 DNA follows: TGTGCCAGCACAACGGGAGGAGCGTACGAGCAGTACTTC. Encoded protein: CASTTGGAYEQYF.

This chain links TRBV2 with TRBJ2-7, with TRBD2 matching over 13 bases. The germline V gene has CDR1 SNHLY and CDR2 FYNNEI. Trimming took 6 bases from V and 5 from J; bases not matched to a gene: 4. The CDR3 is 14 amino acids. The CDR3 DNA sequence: TGTGCCAGCAGGATCGGGACTAGCGGGAACGAGCAGTACGTC. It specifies CASRIGTSGNEQYV.

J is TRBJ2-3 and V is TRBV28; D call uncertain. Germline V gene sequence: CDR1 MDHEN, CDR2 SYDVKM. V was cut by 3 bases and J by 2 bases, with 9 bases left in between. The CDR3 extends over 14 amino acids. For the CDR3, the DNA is TGTGCCAGCAGTTTTATGGCGGCCACAGATACGCAGTATTTT. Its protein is CASSFMAATDTQYF. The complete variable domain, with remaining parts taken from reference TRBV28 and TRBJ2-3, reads DVKVTQSSRYLVKRTGEKVFLECVQDMDHENMFWYRQDPGLGLRLIYFSYDVKMKEKGDIPEGYSVSREKKERFSLILESASTNQTSMYLCASSFMAATDTQYFGPGTRLTVL.

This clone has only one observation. The CDR3 region is CAWSALTSGSGSDTQYF. DNA for the CDR3: TGTGCCTGGAGTGCGCTGACTAGCGGGAGTGGGTCAGATACGCAGTATTTT. The V gene is TRBV30, the J gene TRBJ2-3; 12 nucleotides match TRBD2. The germline CDR1 and CDR2 sequences are GTSNPN and SVGIG (reference sequence). This CDR3 is 17 amino acids long. Trimming cost V 1 base and J 4 bases; bases outside gene matches: 9.

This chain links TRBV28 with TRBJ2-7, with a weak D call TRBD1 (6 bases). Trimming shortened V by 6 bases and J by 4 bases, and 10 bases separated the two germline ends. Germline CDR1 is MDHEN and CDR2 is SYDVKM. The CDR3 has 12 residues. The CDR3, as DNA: TGTGCCAGCAGCCCTGACAGGTACGAGCAGTACGTC. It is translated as CASSPDRYEQYV.

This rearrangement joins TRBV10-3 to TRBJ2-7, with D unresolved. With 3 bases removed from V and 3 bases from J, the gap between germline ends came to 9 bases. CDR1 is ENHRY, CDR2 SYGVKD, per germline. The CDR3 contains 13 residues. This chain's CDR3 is CAISDGPNYEQYV. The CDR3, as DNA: TGTGCCATCAGTGATGGTCCCAACTACGAGCAGTACGTC.

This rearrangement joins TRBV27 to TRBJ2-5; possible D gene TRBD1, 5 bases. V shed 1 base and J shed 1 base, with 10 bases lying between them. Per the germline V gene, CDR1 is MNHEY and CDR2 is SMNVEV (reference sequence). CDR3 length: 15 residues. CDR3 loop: CASSLWGGPQETQYF. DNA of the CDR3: TGTGCCAGCAGTTTATGGGGCGGACCCCAAGAGACCCAGTACTTC.

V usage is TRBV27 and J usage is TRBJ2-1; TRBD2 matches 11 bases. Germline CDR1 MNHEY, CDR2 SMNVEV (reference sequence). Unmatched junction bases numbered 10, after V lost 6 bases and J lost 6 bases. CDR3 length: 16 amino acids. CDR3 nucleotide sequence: TGTGCCAGCAGCCCTACCGGGACTAGCGGACCCAATGAGCAGTTCTTC. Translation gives CASSPTGTSGPNEQFF.

The CDR3 spells CASTLGQGGELFF. The CDR3, as DNA: TGTGCCAGTACTTTAGGGCAGGGCGGGGAGCTGTTTTTT. This chain uses TRBV28 with TRBJ2-2; possibly TRBD1 for D (5 bases). CDR1 and CDR2 (germline): MDHEN, SYDVKM. Trimming took 9 bases from V and 7 from J, leaving 15 bases between them. The CDR3 contains 13 residues.

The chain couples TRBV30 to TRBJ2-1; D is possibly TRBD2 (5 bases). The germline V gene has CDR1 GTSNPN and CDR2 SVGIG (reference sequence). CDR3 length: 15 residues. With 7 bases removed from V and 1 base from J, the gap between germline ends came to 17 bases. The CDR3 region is CAYSIPRGSYNEQFF. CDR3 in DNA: TGTGCCTACTCAATCCCACGGGGTTCCTACAATGAGCAGTTCTTC.

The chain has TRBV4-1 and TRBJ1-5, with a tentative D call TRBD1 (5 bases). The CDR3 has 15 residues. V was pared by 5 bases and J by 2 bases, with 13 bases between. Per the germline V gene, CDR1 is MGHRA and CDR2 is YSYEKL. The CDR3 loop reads CASSDGRGGNQPQHF. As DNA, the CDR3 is TGCGCCAGCAGCGATGGGAGGGGAGGCAATCAGCCCCAGCATTTT.

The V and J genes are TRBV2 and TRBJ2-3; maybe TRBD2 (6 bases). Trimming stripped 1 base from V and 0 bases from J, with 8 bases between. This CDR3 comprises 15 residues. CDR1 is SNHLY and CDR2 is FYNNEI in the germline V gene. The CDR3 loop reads CASSEGGESTDTQYF. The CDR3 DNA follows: TGTGCCAGCAGTGAAGGGGGGGAGAGCACAGATACGCAGTATTTT.

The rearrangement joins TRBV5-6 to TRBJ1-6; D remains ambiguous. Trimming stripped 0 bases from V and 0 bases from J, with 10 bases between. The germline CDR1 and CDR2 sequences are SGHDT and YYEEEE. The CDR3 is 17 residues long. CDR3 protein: CASSLGPPSSYNSPLHF. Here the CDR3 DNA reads TGTGCCAGCAGCTTGGGGCCACCTAGCTCCTATAATTCACCCCTCCACTTT.

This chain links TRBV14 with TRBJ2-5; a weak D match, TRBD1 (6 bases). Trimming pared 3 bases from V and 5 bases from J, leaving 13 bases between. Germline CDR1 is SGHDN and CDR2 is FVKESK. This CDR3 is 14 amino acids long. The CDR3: CASSHAQGRETQYF. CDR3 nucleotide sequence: TGTGCCAGCAGCCATGCACAGGGACGGGAGACCCAGTACTTC.

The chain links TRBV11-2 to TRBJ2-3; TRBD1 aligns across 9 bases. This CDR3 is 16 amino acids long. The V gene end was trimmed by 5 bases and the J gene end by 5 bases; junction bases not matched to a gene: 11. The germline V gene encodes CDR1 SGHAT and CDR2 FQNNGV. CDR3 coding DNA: TGTGCCAGCAGCCCCTCCGGGACAGGGAGGGGAGATACGCAGTATTTT. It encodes CASSPSGTGRGDTQYF.

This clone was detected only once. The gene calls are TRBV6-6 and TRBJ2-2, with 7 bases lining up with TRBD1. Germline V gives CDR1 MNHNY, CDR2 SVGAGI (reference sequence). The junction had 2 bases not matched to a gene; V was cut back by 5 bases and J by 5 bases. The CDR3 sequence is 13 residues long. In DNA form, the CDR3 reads TGTGCCAGCAGTAACAGGGGTACCGGGGAGCTGTTTTTT. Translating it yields CASSNRGTGELFF.

Written as DNA, the CDR3 is TGTGCCAGCAGCTTAGTATCCCTCTACAATGAGCAGTTCTTC. Amino acids: CASSLVSLYNEQFF. The gene calls are TRBV7-9 and TRBJ2-1; D unclear. Germline lookup yields CDR1 SEHNR and CDR2 FQNEAQ (reference sequence). The CDR3 contains 14 residues. Trimming took 1 base from V and 3 from J, leaving 7 bases between them.

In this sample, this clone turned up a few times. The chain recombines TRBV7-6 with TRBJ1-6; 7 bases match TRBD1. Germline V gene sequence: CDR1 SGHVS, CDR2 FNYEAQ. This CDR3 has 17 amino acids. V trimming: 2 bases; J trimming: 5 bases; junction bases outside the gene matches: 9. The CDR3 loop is CASSLRGRWDDNSPLHF. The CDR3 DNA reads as TGTGCCAGCAGCTTAAGGGGGCGCTGGGATGATAATTCACCCCTCCACTTT. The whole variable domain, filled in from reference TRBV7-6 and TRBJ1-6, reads GAGVSQSPRYKVTKRGQDVALRCDPISGHVSLYWYRQALGQGPEFLTYFNYEAQQDKSGLPNDRFSAERPEGSISTLTIQRTEQRDSAMYRCASSLRGRWDDNSPLHFGNGTRLTVT.